Presented here are 30 T cell receptor beta chains from one specimen sequenced in a study of T cell repertoires in cytomegalovirus infection. One entry per CDR3 protein, called by TCRdb with MiXCR from the reads. In the table there are around 430,000 distinct CDR3 sequences, about 44% of which are singletons. These receptors' targets are unknown. The source material was cultured PBMCs, sampled from culture after CMV antigen stimulation. These receptors came from a human donor in good health (CMV status not recorded). Some clones in this sample may be carry-over from other donors' samples.

This clonotype was seen many times. CDR3 nucleotides: TGTGCCAGCAGCCTATCCGGCATCGGCGCAGGGACGCAGTATTTT. Translated: CASSLSGIGAGTQYF. The chain combines TRBV7-9 with TRBJ2-3; D is possibly TRBD1 (5 bases). Between the trimmed V and J ends, which lost 5 bases and 9 bases, there was a span of 21 bases. Germline V lookup: CDR1 SEHNR, CDR2 FQNEAQ (reference sequence). The CDR3 contains 15 residues.

V and J are TRBV7-2 and TRBJ1-2; D ambiguous. This CDR3 has 15 residues. The V end lost 2 bases, the J end lost 4 bases, and 14 bases lay between the germline ends. The V gene's germline CDR1 is SGHTA and CDR2 FQGNSA. The CDR3 loop reads CASSLNGQVLYGYTF. The CDR3 nucleotides read TGTGCCAGCAGCTTAAATGGGCAGGTTCTCTATGGCTACACCTTC.

This chain links TRBV11-2 with TRBJ2-3; 9 nucleotides agree with TRBD2. CDR1 SGHAT and CDR2 FQNNGV come from the germline V gene. The junction had 4 bases not matched to a gene; V was cut back by 2 bases and J by 1 base. The CDR3 extends over 16 amino acids. The CDR3 nucleotides are TGTGCCAGCAGCTTAAGAATAGCGGGGGGCACAGATACGCAGTATTTT. This translates into CASSLRIAGGTDTQYF.

This clonotype occurred a few times. V and J are TRBV7-2 and TRBJ2-3; D tentatively reads TRBD1 or TRBD2 (6 bases each). This CDR3 region has 13 residues. Trimming stripped 5 bases from V and 6 bases from J, with 12 bases between. CDR1 and CDR2 (germline): SGHTA, FQGNSA. CDR3: CASSVTGADTQYF. In nucleotides, the CDR3 is TGTGCCAGCAGCGTCACGGGGGCTGATACGCAGTATTTT.

The rearrangement joins TRBV6-6 to TRBJ2-7; D may correspond to TRBD1 or TRBD2 (5 bases each). The germline V and J ends were trimmed by 0 bases and 6 bases, with 9 bases remaining between them. CDR1 MNHNY and CDR2 SVGAGI come from the germline V gene (reference sequence). The CDR3 runs to 13 residues. CDR3 coding DNA: TGTGCCAGCAGTTACTCAGAGGGGAGCGAGCAGTACTTC. Encoded protein: CASSYSEGSEQYF.

This chain joins TRBV6-6 and TRBJ2-4; D is possibly TRBD1 (5 bases). Trimming shortened V by 6 bases and J by 5 bases, and 8 bases separated the two germline ends. There are 12 residues in the CDR3. Germline CDR1 reads MNHNY; CDR2 reads SVGAGI (reference sequence). CDR3 amino acids: CASSLTENIQYF. In DNA, the CDR3 is TGTGCCAGCAGCTTGACAGAAAACATTCAGTACTTC.

The chain employs TRBV30 and TRBJ2-6, with D perhaps matching TRBD2 (7 bases). In germline, CDR1 is GTSNPN, CDR2 SVGIG (reference sequence). The length of the CDR3 is 16 residues. V was clipped by 0 bases and J by 1 base, with 10 bases between them. CDR3 bases: TGTGCCTGGAGTGTACGGGGGGCTTCTGGGGCCAACGTCCTGACTTTC. Translation gives CAWSVRGASGANVLTF.

J is TRBJ1-3 and V is TRBV6-1; 8 bases agree with TRBD1. The trim removed 6 bases at V and 6 bases at J, leaving 10 bases unmatched. The CDR3 runs 15 residues. Germline CDR1 and CDR2: MNHNS and SASEGT. Here the CDR3 DNA reads TGTGCCAGCAGCCCAAGGGCAGGGGGCAAAAACACCATATATTTT. Protein product: CASSPRAGGKNTIYF.

The chain uses TRBV5-1 and TRBJ2-3; 7 nucleotides agree with TRBD2. Germline V gene lookup returns CDR1 SGHRS and CDR2 YFSETQ. The CDR3 loop spans 15 amino acids. The V and J ends lost 7 bases and 0 bases, in that order; junction bases with no gene match: 8. The chain's CDR3 is CASDSGESSTDTQYF. CDR3 sequence (DNA): TGCGCCAGCGACAGCGGGGAATCTAGCACAGATACGCAGTATTTT.

This clonotype was observed a handful of times. This chain joins TRBV11-1 and TRBJ2-1; maybe TRBD2 (5 bases). V was trimmed by 5 bases and J by 0 bases, leaving 11 bases between them. This CDR3 comprises 15 residues. Germline V lookup: CDR1 SGHAT, CDR2 FQDESV (reference sequence). The CDR3 sequence is CASSRPRGSYNEQFF. The CDR3 region has the DNA TGTGCCAGCAGCCGTCCCCGGGGCTCCTACAATGAGCAGTTCTTC.

V usage is TRBV12-3 or TRBV12-4 and J usage is TRBJ2-7; the D gene is possibly TRBD1 (7 bases). The V and J ends lost 6 bases and 5 bases respectively, with 14 bases between them. The CDR3 has 13 residues. CDR3 DNA sequence: TGTGCCAGCAGCCGGAGGGGGCTAGACGAGCAGTACTTC. Translation: CASSRRGLDEQYF.

This clonotype has just a few counts. This rearrangement joins TRBV7-2 to TRBJ2-7; 9 nucleotides line up with TRBD2. CDR3 size: 17 residues. V lost 1 base to trimming and J lost 0 bases; unmatched junction nucleotides: 7. Germline-derived CDR1 and CDR2 are SGHTA and FQGNSA. The CDR3, as DNA: TGTGCCAGCAGCTTAGGGCTAGCGGGGCAACCCTCCTACGAGCAGTACTTC. Its translation: CASSLGLAGQPSYEQYF.

V usage is TRBV5-6 and J usage is TRBJ2-3; D is possibly TRBD2 (5 bases). Trimming took off 5 bases at V and 1 base at J, with 17 bases between the two ends. Germline CDR1 SGHDT, CDR2 YYEEEE. The CDR3 has 16 residues. As DNA, the CDR3 is TGTGCCAGCAGTTCCGTAACTAGAGGCCGCACAGATACGCAGTATTTT. This translates into CASSSVTRGRTDTQYF.

The chain uses TRBV5-3 and TRBJ2-7; D unclear. TRBV5-3 is an open reading frame whose function is uncertain. The CDR3 totals 13 residues. The V gene lost 8 bases and the J gene lost 2 bases, with 14 bases spanning the gap. CDR3 in DNA: TGTGCCAGCAGCGCCTCGGGTGCCTACGAGCAGTACTTC. Amino acid sequence: CASSASGAYEQYF.

This clonotype was seen a handful of times. The chain recombines TRBV5-4 with TRBJ1-1; D remains ambiguous. Deletions cut 4 bases from V and 0 bases from J, with 10 bases between. Looked up from germline, CDR1 is SGHNT and CDR2 is YYREEE (reference sequence). This CDR3 is built from 14 residues. CDR3 protein: CASSPKPMNTEAFF. The CDR3 DNA sequence: TGTGCCAGCAGCCCGAAACCGATGAACACTGAAGCTTTCTTT.

On this clonotype itself: The junction shows a germline mismatch at one end, possibly a read error. The chain recombines TRBV7-2 with TRBJ2-5; D uncertain. The CDR3 spans 12 residues. The germline CDR1 and CDR2 sequences are SGHTA and FQGNSA. This chain's CDR3 is CVSSPPEETQYF. The CDR3 DNA follows: TGTGTCAGCAGCCCCCCAGAGGAGACCCAGTACTTC.

The V and J genes are TRBV6-1 and TRBJ2-5; TRBD2 agrees at 9 bases. This CDR3 comprises 14 residues. The J segment lost 5 bases and the V segment lost 5 bases, leaving 6 bases of the junction unmatched. Germline V gene sequence: CDR1 MNHNS, CDR2 SASEGT. The CDR3 loop is CASSPRTSEETQYF. In DNA, the CDR3 is TGTGCCAGCAGTCCTCGGACTAGCGAGGAGACCCAGTACTTC.

CDR3 nucleotides: TGTGCCATCAGTGAGTCGGGATCAGGGGGCGCGTTAGCTGGGGCCAACGTCCTGACTTTC. Its translation is CAISESGSGGALAGANVLTF. The chain links TRBV10-3 to TRBJ2-6; 8 positions match TRBD1. Germline assignment: CDR1 ENHRY and CDR2 SYGVKD. V was pared by 0 bases and J by 2 bases, with 12 bases of the junction left unmatched. The CDR3 length is 20 residues.

The rearrangement joins TRBV29-1 to TRBJ2-7; 12 bases map to TRBD1. Germline assignment: CDR1 SQVTM and CDR2 ANQGSEA. Germline trimming cut 7 bases from V and 4 bases from J; bases unmatched to any gene: 8. The CDR3 is 14 residues long. CDR3 DNA: TGCAGCGCGATGGGACAGGGGGCTTCATACGAGCAGTACTTC. This translates into CSAMGQGASYEQYF.

The genes are TRBV11-2 and TRBJ2-3, with D hard to call. The CDR3 length is 13 residues. V dropped 0 bases and J dropped 8 bases, with 9 bases sitting between them. The germline V gene has CDR1 SGHAT and CDR2 FQNNGV. In DNA form, the CDR3 reads TGTGCCAGCAGCTTAGATAGTCGTTTTACGCAGTATTTT. Translated: CASSLDSRFTQYF. The variable domain in full, with the rest retrieved from reference TRBV11-2 and TRBJ2-3, is EAGVAQSPRYKIIEKRQSVAFWCNPISGHATLYWYQQILGQGPKLLIQFQNNGVVDDSQLPKDRFSAERLKGVDSTLKIQPAKLEDSAVYLCASSLDSRFTQYFGPGTRLTVL.

The gene calls are TRBV2 and TRBJ2-2, with 14 bases lining up with TRBD2. The CDR3 runs 14 residues. Losses at the gene ends were 7 bases for V and 6 bases for J; bases not matched to a gene: 1. CDR1 SNHLY and CDR2 FYNNEI come from the germline V gene. Here the CDR3 DNA reads TGTGCCAGCAAGGGACTAGCGGGAGCCGGGGAGCTGTTTTTT. Translating gives CASKGLAGAGELFF.

V gene TRBV7-2 combines with J gene TRBJ2-2; tentatively, D is TRBD1 (5 bases). Germline CDR1 SGHTA, CDR2 FQGNSA. Trimming took 0 bases from V and 7 from J, leaving 15 bases between them. This CDR3 is 16 amino acids long. The CDR3 loop reads CASSLAPWGRVGELFF. CDR3 nucleotides: TGTGCCAGCAGCTTAGCCCCCTGGGGCCGGGTCGGGGAGCTGTTTTTT.

The J gene is TRBJ1-1, the V gene TRBV4-1; D remains unclear. Trimming stripped 0 bases from V and 1 base from J, with 9 bases between. This CDR3 contains 15 residues. Germline V gene lookup returns CDR1 MGHRA and CDR2 YSYEKL. For the CDR3, the DNA is TGCGCCAGCAGCCAAGAAGGACCGAAGAACACTGAAGCTTTCTTT. It translates to CASSQEGPKNTEAFF.

The chain couples TRBV27 to TRBJ2-3, with 10 bases aligning to TRBD2. The germline V gene encodes CDR1 MNHEY and CDR2 SMNVEV (reference sequence). The CDR3 has 16 residues. V dropped 5 bases and J dropped 4; count of bases not matched to a gene: 9. The CDR3, as DNA: TGTGCCAGCAGTCCCCAAACTAGCGGGGTGGCAGATACGCAGTATTTT. This sequence encodes CASSPQTSGVADTQYF.

This clonotype occurred a few times. V is TRBV29-1 and J is TRBJ2-1; possible D gene TRBD2, 6 bases. This CDR3 comprises 17 residues. Germline-derived CDR1 and CDR2 are SQVTM and ANQGSEA. The V end was cut by 3 bases, the J end by 6 bases, with 24 bases between. The CDR3, as DNA: TGCAGCGTTGATATCTGGGGACTCACTACGGTCCCCAATGAGCAGTTCTTC. As protein: CSVDIWGLTTVPNEQFF.

This clonotype was counted many times. V usage is TRBV7-9 and J usage is TRBJ1-1, with a possible D match to TRBD1 (6 bases). The CDR3 covers 20 residues. Between the trimmed V and J ends, which lost 3 bases and 3 bases, there was a span of 29 bases. Germline V CDR1 and CDR2: SEHNR, FQNEAQ (reference sequence). The CDR3 DNA reads TGTGCCAGCAGCTTCTGGGGGCCGTACGTTTCACCTTCTTCGGACACTGAAGCTTTCTTT. Its translation is CASSFWGPYVSPSSDTEAFF.

The chain combines TRBV6-1 with TRBJ1-5; D is unclear. Germline CDR1 reads MNHNS; CDR2 reads SASEGT. The CDR3 runs to 16 residues. V shed 7 bases and J shed 4 bases, with 20 bases lying between them. In nucleotides, the CDR3 is TGTGCCAGCATGAAGACACGCGGGCCCGAAAATCAGCCCCAGCATTTT. This codes for CASMKTRGPENQPQHF.

The V call is TRBV7-9, the J call TRBJ2-6; weak D call: TRBD1 (5 bases). From germline, CDR1 is SEHNR and CDR2 FQNEAQ (reference sequence). The V gene lost 5 bases and the J gene lost 0 bases, with 17 bases spanning the gap. The CDR3 runs to 18 residues. The CDR3 bases are TGTGCCAGCAGCGGCAGACAGAGGACCCCCTCTGGGGCCAACGTCCTGACTTTC. This codes for CASSGRQRTPSGANVLTF.

To note about this clonotype: A much bigger clone sits one base away, suggesting this may be a read error. The rearrangement joins TRBV12-3 or TRBV12-4 to TRBJ2-6; D is undetermined. Trimming left V 3 bases short and J 1 base short, with 4 bases between. The CDR3 loop spans 14 amino acids. CDR3 sequence: CASSFRSGANVLTF. The CDR3 DNA sequence: TGTGCCAGCAGTTTCAGGTCTGGGGCCAACGTCCTGACTTTC.

The table lists this clonotype with a few counts. The rearrangement links TRBV11-2 to TRBJ2-3; TRBD2 aligns across 8 bases. The CDR3 has 15 amino acids. In germline, CDR1 is SGHAT, CDR2 FQNNGV. Unmatched junction bases numbered 7, after V lost 3 bases and J lost 5 bases. CDR3 loop: CASSFDGRVGDTQYF. CDR3 sequence (DNA): TGTGCCAGCAGCTTCGACGGGAGGGTAGGAGATACGCAGTATTTT.